The present T cell receptor (beta chain) was sequenced within a study of beta chain features in type 1 diabetes. Study-level information: Sorted cells from all samples, numbering approximately 100 million, were examined.

Study-wide results and caveats: VDJ junctions sequenced from type 1 diabetes patients showed fewer insertions and more deletions. For Type 1 diabetes patients, all four CD4+ subsets carried TCRB CDR3s that were moderately but significantly shorter.

From germline, CDR1 is ENHRY and CDR2 SYGVKD. The CDR3 has 16 amino acids. V shed 2 bases and J 7 bases; nucleotides not matched to a gene: 12. A remark on this clone: Its antigen remains unidentified.

Expressed TCRB transcripts were sequenced because the entire RNA isolate underwent reverse transcription. TCRdb's copy holds only in-frame clones and misses some; the assay was immunoSEQ multiplex PCR. The sample holds 600,000 or so clones, about 14% seen once. Per donor, one heparinised blood draw averaged around 120 mL. Purity (above 98%) was reached by all sorted populations. The V call is TRBV10-3, the J call TRBJ2-7; 9 bases line up with TRBD2. Sequenced material: naive CD4+ T cells from blood. The source of this sequence is a man between 18 and 35 years old with type 1 diabetes. CDR3 amino acids: CAISEVVRGGAGEQYF. DNA of the CDR3: TGTGCCATCAGTGAGGTTGTTCGCGGGGGGGCTGGAGAGCAGTACTTC.